Presented here are 13 T cell receptor beta chains from one specimen sequenced in a study of CD8 T cells in ankylosing spondylitis. TCRdb used MiXCR to reprocess the 5' RACE reads, holding one entry per CDR3 protein. The repertoire has about 130,000 distinct CDR3 sequences, approximately 9.9% of them found once; the top ten carry approximately 3.3%. Sequenced sample: blood, either unsorted or a sorted T cell fraction (not recorded which). The source of these receptors is a male donor with ankylosing spondylitis or in good health (not recorded which).

This clonotype showed up many times. The genes are TRBV5-1 and TRBJ1-2; 9 positions agree with TRBD1. This CDR3 is 15 amino acids long. Per germline, CDR1 SGHRS and CDR2 YFSETQ. J lost 4 bases, V lost 4 bases, and 8 bases had no gene match. CDR3 in DNA: TGCGCCAGCAGCACCGAACAGGGGGCAATCTATGGCTACACCTTC. Its protein is CASSTEQGAIYGYTF.

This clonotype was counted at least ten times. The rearrangement links TRBV2 to TRBJ1-3; perhaps TRBD1 as D (6 bases). Trimming pared 2 bases from V and 2 bases from J, leaving 10 bases between. The CDR3 loop spans 15 amino acids. Germline V CDR1 and CDR2: SNHLY, FYNNEI. The chain's CDR3 is CASSEQGSAGNTIYF. As DNA, the CDR3 is TGTGCCAGCAGTGAACAGGGGTCAGCTGGAAACACCATATATTTT.

This clonotype appeared a few times. The chain joins TRBV3-1 to TRBJ2-3; D uncertain. V lost 2 bases, J lost 4 bases, and 7 bases lay in between. Germline assignment: CDR1 LGHDT and CDR2 YNNKEL (reference sequence). The CDR3 extends over 13 amino acids. The CDR3, as DNA: TGTGCCAGCAGCCAATCCGAGGCAGATACGCAGTATTTT. It yields the protein CASSQSEADTQYF.

In its sample, this clonotype was seen many times. This chain joins TRBV6-4 and TRBJ2-2, with 7 bases that match TRBD1. CDR1 is MRHNA and CDR2 is SNTAGT in the germline V gene. The V segment lost 4 bases and the J segment 3 bases; nucleotides outside the gene matches: 2. This CDR3 has 14 residues. CDR3 in DNA: TGTGCCAGCAGTGTTGGGACAGACACCGGGGAGCTGTTTTTT. The encoded protein is CASSVGTDTGELFF.

This clonotype was detected only a few times. This rearrangement joins TRBV7-9 to TRBJ1-1, with D maybe TRBD1 (6 bases). The CDR3 is 14 amino acids. The ends were cut back, 6 bases at V and 10 bases at J, with 21 bases in the middle. CDR1 and CDR2 (germline): SEHNR, FQNEAQ (reference sequence). The CDR3 DNA reads as TGTGCCAGCAGGCCGACAGGTAACTCGAGGGGAGCTTTCTTT. This translates into CASRPTGNSRGAFF.

This clonotype was counted at least ten times. The V and J genes are TRBV20-1 and TRBJ2-1, with 8 bases matching TRBD2. V was clipped by 1 base and J by 7 bases; unmatched bases: 6. Germline loops: CDR1 DFQATT, CDR2 SNEGSKA (reference sequence). The CDR3 sequence is 14 residues long. The CDR3 spells CSARALAGFNEQFF. The CDR3 nucleotides are TGCAGTGCTAGAGCTCTAGCGGGCTTTAATGAGCAGTTCTTC.

The V gene is TRBV3-1, the J gene TRBJ2-1, with D hard to call. Germline CDR1 is LGHDT and CDR2 is YNNKEL (reference sequence). CDR3 length: 16 residues. Trimming took 3 bases from V and 2 from J, leaving 14 bases between them. CDR3 residues: CASSHGYSPTYNEQFF. The CDR3 DNA follows: TGTGCCAGCAGCCACGGTTACTCCCCAACCTACAATGAGCAGTTCTTC.

This clonotype occurred many times. The chain couples TRBV20-1 to TRBJ2-1; a weak D match, TRBD2 (5 bases). CDR3 length equals 14 residues. Trimming removed 6 bases at V and 1 base at J, with 13 bases between. Germline CDR1 and CDR2: DFQATT and SNEGSKA (reference sequence). CDR3 sequence: CSARLFGSYNEQFF. The CDR3 nucleotides are TGCAGTGCGCGACTATTTGGGTCCTACAATGAGCAGTTCTTC.

The chain is built from TRBV7-2 and TRBJ2-3; D is perhaps TRBD1 or TRBD2 (5 bases each). Between the trimmed V and J ends, which lost 5 bases and 2 bases, there was a span of 17 bases. The CDR3 is made up of 16 amino acids. The germline gives CDR1 SGHTA, CDR2 FQGNSA. The CDR3 loop reads CASSPRGLTFTDTQYF. As DNA, the CDR3 is TGTGCCAGCAGCCCTCGGGGCCTGACATTCACAGATACGCAGTATTTT. Drawing the rest from reference TRBV7-2 and TRBJ2-3, the complete variable domain is GAGVSQSPSNKVTEKGKDVELRCDPISGHTALYWYRQSLGQGLEFLIYFQGNSAPDKSGLPSDRFSAERTGGSVSTLTIQRTQQEDSAVYLCASSPRGLTFTDTQYFGPGTRLTVL.

The sample holds many counts of this clonotype. The V and J genes are TRBV24-1 and TRBJ2-7, with no clear D. The CDR3 extends over 13 amino acids. V was trimmed by 5 bases and J by 6 bases, leaving 13 bases between them. CDR1 and CDR2 from the germline V gene are KGHDR and SFDVKD. The CDR3 here is CATSASYTSEQYF. CDR3 nucleotides: TGTGCCACCAGTGCCAGTTATACGAGCGAGCAGTACTTC.

On this clonotype: This may be a read error, as it is one base from a much larger clone. The chain has TRBV12-3 or TRBV12-4 and TRBJ2-7; 7 bases line up with TRBD1. Losses at the gene ends were 7 bases for V and 6 bases for J; bases not matched to a gene: 24. The CDR3 consists of 18 residues. The DNA of the CDR3 is TGTGCCAGCACCTCAGGGACAGCGTTTTTGGGGCCCTCTGGCGAGCAGTACTTC. It encodes CASTSGTAFLGPSGEQYF.

This clonotype was recorded many times. The chain links TRBV5-1 to TRBJ2-7; D remains ambiguous. Deletions cut 0 bases from V and 0 bases from J, with 7 bases between. The CDR3 has 14 amino acids. Germline V lookup: CDR1 SGHRS, CDR2 YFSETQ. CDR3 bases: TGCGCCAGCAGCTTGGAGGTGAGCTCCTACGAGCAGTACTTC. Residues: CASSLEVSSYEQYF.

This clonotype was seen only a few times. The chain employs TRBV20-1 and TRBJ2-7, with a tentative D call TRBD2 (5 bases). Trimming stripped 6 bases from V and 4 bases from J, with 16 bases between. The germline V gene has CDR1 DFQATT and CDR2 SNEGSKA (reference sequence). This CDR3 is 13 amino acids long. CDR3 DNA sequence: TGCAGTGCCGCCCTGAGCGGTACTTACGAGCAGTACTTC. It encodes CSAALSGTYEQYF.